This TCR beta chain is drawn from a study of post-analysis software for immune sequencing data. Study observations and caveats: Controls' normalized Chao1 diversity significantly exceeded that of multiple sclerosis patients. TRBV5-6, TRBV5-1 and TRBV20-1 were among five TRBV segments more frequent in patients than controls.

From germline, CDR1 is MGHRA and CDR2 YSYEKL. The CDR3 spans 14 residues. V was cut by 0 bases and J by 1 base, with 6 bases left in between. In regard to this clonotype: Its target is not known.

Unique molecular identifiers featured in each of the TCR beta cDNA libraries. TCRdb redid the calling of the PCR reads with MiXCR, one entry per CDR3 protein. The data contain around 440,000 distinct CDR3 sequences, under 55% of them singletons. V is TRBV4-1 and J is TRBJ1-2; no firm D call. The TCR was taken from a girl aged 10 to 17 with multiple sclerosis. Sequencing used blood. The CDR3 loop is CASSQDHSNYGYTF. The CDR3, as DNA: TGCGCCAGCAGCCAAGACCACAGTAACTATGGCTACACCTTC.